This T cell receptor beta chain derives from a study of T cell repertoires in cytomegalovirus infection. Study-wide results and limits: Dominant in the ex vivo response were TCR beta clonotypes restricted by HLA-C and specific for CMV.

Comment on this clonotype: Its antigen is undetermined.

The germline V and J ends were trimmed by 0 bases and 1 base, with 13 bases remaining between them. This CDR3 has 16 amino acids. The germline V gene encodes CDR1 DFQATT and CDR2 SNEGSKA (reference sequence). TCRdb itself ran the reads through MiXCR, one entry per CDR3 protein. The sample has hundreds of thousands of distinct CDR3 sequences, approximately 24% seen once. Input material: CD8+ T cells from PBMCs. The TCR originated in a human donor in good health (CMV status not recorded). Some clones in this sample may be carry-over from other donors' samples. The genes are TRBV20-1 and TRBJ1-5; maybe TRBD1 (5 bases). CDR3 DNA: TGCAGTGCTAGAGATACGGCCAGGGTGAGCAATCAGCCCCAGCATTTT. Its translation is CSARDTARVSNQPQHF.